This T cell receptor (beta chain) was captured by sequencing in a study of blood T cell repertoires in COVID-19. Profiled with immunoSEQ multiplex PCR; TCRdb holds only in-frame clones, not every one. The table includes 300,000 or so clones, less than 90% detected once. The CDR3 runs 16 residues. V gave up 0 bases and J gave up 1 base, with 9 bases separating them. Germline CDR1 and CDR2: SGHVS and FNYEAQ. Sequenced material: PBMCs or T cells enriched from blood (not recorded which). The gene calls are TRBV7-6 and TRBJ2-2; the D gene is possibly TRBD2 (6 bases). This clonotype was obtained from a young woman who had recovered from COVID-19. CDR3: CASSLATGVNTGELFF. The DNA of the CDR3 is TGTGCCAGCAGCTTAGCAACGGGGGTGAACACCGGGGAGCTGTTTTTT. The whole variable domain, remainder taken from reference TRBV7-6 and TRBJ2-2, is GAGVSQSPRYKVTKRGQDVALRCDPISGHVSLYWYRQALGQGPEFLTYFNYEAQQDKSGLPNDRFSAERPEGSISTLTIQRTEQRDSAMYRCASSLATGVNTGELFFGEGSRLTVL.